The entry that follows covers one TCR beta chain sequence. Its specificity is not known. TCRdb re-called the 5' RACE reads; every CDR3 protein appears as one record, without DNA. The ten most abundant clones cover about 0.4% of a sample with a few hundred thousand distinct CDR3 sequences. Germline V gene data show CDR1 as SGHRS and CDR2 as YFSETQ. There are 16 residues in the CDR3. The sample comes from a study of T cells expressing NK-cell markers. Study as a whole: Each TCR beta repertoire originated in sorted T cells that were CD3+CD56+NKG2C+, CD3+CD56+NKG2C- or CD3+CD56-NKG2C+. Out of eight donors sequenced, seven tested HCMV-seropositive and the remaining one seronegative. General observations from the study: HCMV specificity was not established for the expanded NKG2C+ T cell clones.

The receptor's source is a man between 18 and 35 years old in good health. Sequenced input: blood T cells: a sorted CD56 or NKG2C T cell subset, CD4+ or CD8+ T cells, or bulk PBMC T cells (not recorded which). This chain joins TRBV5-1 and TRBJ2-3; the TCRdb call, TRBD2, lacks DNA for checking. CDR3: CASSLADSGLTDTQYF.